Presented here are 20 T cell receptor beta chains from one specimen sequenced in a study of blood T cell repertoires in COVID-19. Sequenced by immunoSEQ multiplex PCR; TCRdb stores in-frame clones only, minus some. In the table there are some 62,000 clones, approximately 85% of which are singletons. Input material: peripheral blood. These receptors all come from a human donor in a cohort sampled during active COVID-19.

This chain uses TRBV3-1 (or the pseudogene TRBV3-2) with TRBJ2-1; tentatively, D is TRBD2 (6 bases). V lost 1 base, J lost 2 bases, and 12 bases lay in between. The CDR3 is 16 residues long. CDR1 and CDR2 (germline): LGHDT, YNNKEL (reference sequence). CDR3 DNA: TGTGCCAGCAGCCAAGGGGGAGGTGGTCCCTACAATGAGCAGTTCTTC. Protein: CASSQGGGGPYNEQFF.

V usage is TRBV5-1 and J usage is TRBJ2-7, with D possibly being TRBD1 (7 bases). Trimming removed 2 bases from V and 5 bases from J, with 20 bases in between. There are 16 residues in the CDR3. Germline V gives CDR1 SGHRS, CDR2 YFSETQ. The CDR3 region has the DNA TGCGCCAGCAGCTTCCAGACTCAGGGGGGATGGAACGAGCAGTACTTC. Protein product: CASSFQTQGGWNEQYF.

The chain employs TRBV19 and TRBJ2-6; 7 bases agree with TRBD2. From germline, CDR1 is LNHDA and CDR2 SQIVND (reference sequence). The CDR3 is 16 amino acids. V shed 7 bases, J shed 3 bases, and the junction held 9 bases outside the gene matches. In DNA, the CDR3 is TGTGCCAGTAAGCCTGGGGGGGTATTTGGGGCCAACGTCCTGACTTTC. It encodes CASKPGGVFGANVLTF.

The rearrangement uses TRBV5-1 and TRBJ2-3, with 11 positions matching TRBD2. J lost 2 bases, V lost 3 bases, and 5 bases had no gene match. CDR3 length: 16 residues. Germline V gene lookup returns CDR1 SGHRS and CDR2 YFSETQ. CDR3 bases: TGCGCCAGCAGCTCGACTAGCGGGACGAACACAGATACGCAGTATTTT. Its protein product is CASSSTSGTNTDTQYF.

This rearrangement joins TRBV27 to TRBJ1-5; 7 bases agree with TRBD1. Trimming took 5 bases from V and 2 from J; bases not matched to a gene: 12. Germline V gene lookup returns CDR1 MNHEY and CDR2 SMNVEV (reference sequence). The CDR3 spans 17 residues. The CDR3: CASSPTSGQRGNQPQHF. Written as DNA, the CDR3 is TGTGCCAGCAGTCCAACATCGGGACAGAGAGGCAATCAGCCCCAGCATTTT.

The chain carries TRBV14 and TRBJ2-5, with a tentative D call TRBD1 (5 bases). This CDR3 has 15 amino acids. Trimming left V 4 bases short and J 1 base short, with 13 bases between. Looked up from germline, CDR1 is SGHDN and CDR2 is FVKESK. CDR3: CASSPYRRFQETQYF. CDR3 nucleotides: TGTGCCAGCAGCCCCTACAGGAGATTCCAAGAGACCCAGTACTTC.

The chain joins TRBV2 to TRBJ1-1; 7 nucleotides match TRBD1. The CDR3 has 14 residues. Germline V gene sequence: CDR1 SNHLY, CDR2 FYNNEI. Trimming cost V 5 bases and J 4 bases; bases outside gene matches: 7. Here the CDR3 reads CASSNRGGVTEAFF. The CDR3 coding sequence is TGTGCCAGCAGTAACAGGGGCGGGGTCACTGAAGCTTTCTTT.

V and J are TRBV5-6 and TRBJ2-7; a possible D gene is TRBD1 (6 bases). V lost 2 bases and J 1 base, leaving 13 bases between the germline ends. CDR3 length: 15 amino acids. Germline V gives CDR1 SGHDT, CDR2 YYEEEE. The CDR3: CASSFFSRGSYEQYF. CDR3 coding DNA: TGTGCCAGCAGCTTTTTTTCCAGGGGATCCTACGAGCAGTACTTC.

This clone turned up a few times. The chain carries TRBV2 and TRBJ2-1, with 9 bases identical to TRBD2. In germline, CDR1 is SNHLY, CDR2 FYNNEI. V shed 8 bases, J shed 7 bases, and the junction held 6 bases outside the gene matches. The CDR3 runs to 13 residues. CDR3 sequence reads: CASAAGGGNEQFF. DNA for the CDR3: TGTGCCAGCGCAGCGGGGGGCGGGAATGAGCAGTTCTTC.

This chain connects TRBV19 to TRBJ1-1; a weak D match, TRBD1 (6 bases). Looked up from germline, CDR1 is LNHDA and CDR2 is SQIVND (reference sequence). Trimming left V 7 bases short and J 4 bases short, with 19 bases between. The CDR3 contains 15 residues. The DNA of the CDR3 is TGTGCCAGTATCACCTCGGGGGGCGGTGTCACTGAAGCTTTCTTT. This encodes CASITSGGGVTEAFF.

V gene TRBV29-1 combines with J gene TRBJ2-1; 10 positions match TRBD2. Germline values: CDR1 SQVTM, CDR2 ANQGSEA. There are 16 residues in the CDR3. Trimming at V came to 6 bases and at J to 4 bases, leaving 12 bases not matched to a gene. The CDR3 coding sequence is TGCAGCGTCGGGAGCGGGGGGGTAGCGGGTTACAATGAGCAGTTCTTC. This codes for CSVGSGGVAGYNEQFF.

This chain connects TRBV30 to TRBJ2-1; 9 bases agree with TRBD1. V was pared by 1 base and J by 9 bases, with 4 bases of the junction left unmatched. CDR3 length: 13 amino acids. CDR1 is GTSNPN, CDR2 SVGIG, per germline (reference sequence). CDR3 protein: CAWSAQGAIEQFF. The CDR3 nucleotides are TGTGCCTGGAGTGCACAGGGGGCGATTGAGCAGTTCTTC.

The rearrangement links TRBV6-2 or TRBV6-3 to TRBJ2-7; 9 positions match TRBD1. From germline, CDR1 is MNHEY and CDR2 SVGEGT. The trim removed 6 bases at V and 2 bases at J, leaving 8 bases unmatched. The CDR3 has 15 residues. CDR3 amino acids: CASSSADRGPYEQYF. The CDR3 coding sequence is TGTGCCAGCAGCAGCGCGGACAGGGGTCCCTACGAGCAGTACTTC.

This chain connects TRBV7-9 to TRBJ1-1; 7 bases are shared with TRBD1. The V gene's germline CDR1 is SEHNR and CDR2 FQNEAQ (reference sequence). There are 17 residues in the CDR3. V shed 1 base, J shed 2 bases, and the junction held 10 bases outside the gene matches. The CDR3 loop reads CASSLGDWRGLNTEAFF. The DNA for the CDR3 is TGTGCCAGCAGCTTAGGAGATTGGAGGGGGCTTAACACTGAAGCTTTCTTT.

This clone was recorded once. This rearrangement joins TRBV6-5 to TRBJ2-1; 7 bases are shared with TRBD1. Losses at the gene ends were 6 bases for V and 4 bases for J; bases not matched to a gene: 6. The CDR3 loop spans 14 amino acids. Germline V lookup: CDR1 MNHEY, CDR2 SVGAGI. As DNA, the CDR3 is TGTGCCAGCAGGGCAGGACAGGCATACAATGAGCAGTTCTTC. Translating gives CASRAGQAYNEQFF.

CDR3 nucleotides: TGTGCCAGCAGCTTATCCCCGGGGATGAAAACCAAAAACATTCAGTACTTC. It yields the protein CASSLSPGMKTKNIQYF. The chain carries TRBV7-3 and TRBJ2-4, with D maybe TRBD2 (5 bases). V was trimmed by 2 bases and J by 2 bases, leaving 16 bases between them. The CDR3 runs 17 residues. Germline assignment: CDR1 SGHTA and CDR2 FQGTGA. Drawing the rest from reference TRBV7-3 and TRBJ2-4, the complete variable domain is GAGVSQTPSNKVTEKGKYVELRCDPISGHTALYWYRQSLGQGPEFLIYFQGTGAADDSGLPNDRFFAVRPEGSVSTLKIQRTERGDSAVYLCASSLSPGMKTKNIQYFGAGTRLSVL.

The chain couples TRBV24-1 to TRBJ1-2; D unresolved. The V and J ends lost 2 bases and 1 base respectively, with 10 bases between them. Germline values: CDR1 KGHDR, CDR2 SFDVKD. This CDR3 region has 15 residues. The CDR3 protein is CATSDSSRLNYGYTF. In nucleotides, the CDR3 is TGTGCCACCAGTGATTCCTCGAGGCTTAACTATGGCTACACCTTC.

This chain joins TRBV15 and TRBJ2-3, with D possibly TRBD2 on 6 matching bases. This CDR3 has 14 residues. V lost 4 bases, J lost 0 bases, and 8 bases lay in between. Germline-derived CDR1 and CDR2 are LNHNV and YYDKDF (reference sequence). CDR3 sequence reads: CATSKEGSTDTQYF. Here the CDR3 DNA reads TGTGCCACCAGCAAGGAGGGTAGCACAGATACGCAGTATTTT.

The V call is TRBV19, the J call TRBJ1-5; TRBD1 agrees at 7 bases. CDR1 and CDR2 from the germline V gene are LNHDA and SQIVND (reference sequence). This CDR3 has 15 amino acids. The trim removed 6 bases at V and 3 bases at J, leaving 8 bases unmatched. The CDR3 nucleotides read TGTGCCAGTAGGACCCGGGACAGCATCAATCAGCCCCAGCATTTT. Its translation: CASRTRDSINQPQHF.

In its sample, this clone was seen a few times. This chain connects TRBV18 to TRBJ2-7; D gene unclear. In germline, CDR1 is KGHSH, CDR2 LQKENI. The CDR3 loop spans 12 amino acids. V lost 3 bases, J lost 7 bases, and 10 bases lay in between. CDR3 protein: CASSPAGGEQYF. The CDR3 region has the DNA TGTGCCAGCTCACCTGCCGGCGGAGAGCAGTACTTC. Looking up the rest from reference TRBV18 and TRBJ2-7 gives the full variable domain: NAGVMQNPRHLVRRRGQEARLRCSPMKGHSHVYWYRQLPEEGLKFMVYLQKENIIDESGMPKERFSAEFPKEGPSILRIQQVVRGDSAAYFCASSPAGGEQYFGPGTRLTVT.